These 26 T cell receptor beta chains came from one sample sequenced in a study of spatial heterogeneity in lung cancer. Time point specified: blood at routine non-recurrence follow-up after resection. Unsorted whole RNA samples from tumor, nontumor lung or frozen PBMC were sequenced. TCRdb re-called the 5' RACE reads through MiXCR, storing one row per CDR3 protein. The sample holds some 120,000 distinct CDR3 sequences, 12% seen once. This material consisted of PBMCs, taken at follow-up. The receptors here all came from a male donor with early-stage non-small cell lung cancer.

The chain combines TRBV28 with TRBJ1-5; D is possibly TRBD1 (5 bases). Trimming left V 1 base short and J 4 bases short, with 11 bases between. The CDR3 has 15 amino acids. Germline CDR1 MDHEN, CDR2 SYDVKM. CDR3 nucleotides: TGTGCCAGCAGTTTATCAGGGATAGGTAATCAGCCCCAGCATTTT. Its protein product is CASSLSGIGNQPQHF.

There are a few counts of this clonotype. This chain connects TRBV11-2 to TRBJ2-7, with unresolved D. This CDR3 is 13 amino acids long. CDR1 is SGHAT, CDR2 FQNNGV, per germline. V lost 3 bases and J lost 3, with 9 bases in between. This CDR3 is CASSLGTNYEQYF. CDR3 DNA sequence: TGTGCCAGCAGCTTGGGAACTAACTACGAGCAGTACTTC.

This clonotype was detected ten times or more. The V and J genes are TRBV29-1 and TRBJ2-5, with D perhaps TRBD2 (5 bases). The CDR3 covers 13 residues. Germline V gene sequence: CDR1 SQVTM, CDR2 ANQGSEA. V gave up 1 base and J gave up 0 bases, with 6 bases separating them. This chain's CDR3 is CSVEVGNQETQYF. Written as DNA, the CDR3 is TGCAGCGTTGAAGTCGGGAACCAAGAGACCCAGTACTTC.

The chain employs TRBV28 and TRBJ2-1; TRBD1 aligns across 8 bases. The CDR3 covers 16 residues. Germline CDR1 MDHEN, CDR2 SYDVKM. Trimming took 6 bases from V and 0 from J; bases not matched to a gene: 7. The CDR3 here is CASRGTGPSSYNEQFF. DNA for the CDR3: TGTGCCAGCAGGGGGACAGGCCCGAGCTCCTACAATGAGCAGTTCTTC.

V usage is TRBV5-1 and J usage is TRBJ2-1, with a tentative D call TRBD1 (6 bases). Trimming pared 4 bases from V and 7 bases from J, leaving 12 bases between. Germline lookup yields CDR1 SGHRS and CDR2 YFSETQ. The CDR3 covers 13 residues. The CDR3 region is CASSSRGENEQFF. CDR3 in DNA: TGCGCCAGCAGCAGCAGGGGAGAGAATGAGCAGTTCTTC.

This clonotype was detected only a few times. This chain joins TRBV2 and TRBJ2-1, with D maybe TRBD1 (5 bases). The CDR3 contains 16 residues. Trimming left V 1 base short and J 3 bases short, with 13 bases between. CDR1 and CDR2 (germline): SNHLY, FYNNEI. The CDR3 DNA is TGTGCCAGCAGTGAAGGCCCAGGGAATGTCTACAATGAGCAGTTCTTC. Protein product: CASSEGPGNVYNEQFF.

This clonotype was seen only once. The CDR3 sequence: CASSYRPSGGLTDTQYF. CDR3 bases: TGTGCCAGCAGCTACCGTCCTAGCGGGGGCCTTACAGATACGCAGTATTTT. The J gene is TRBJ2-3, the V gene TRBV11-2, with 10 bases fitting TRBD2. The CDR3 contains 17 residues. The V segment lost 4 bases and the J segment 3 bases; nucleotides outside the gene matches: 10. CDR1 SGHAT and CDR2 FQNNGV come from the germline V gene.

This clonotype appeared a few times. The chain links TRBV12-3 or TRBV12-4 to TRBJ1-6, with D tentatively TRBD1 (6 bases). This CDR3 has 15 amino acids. V was pared by 5 bases and J by 4 bases, with 12 bases between. CDR3 in amino acids: CASSRGQTYNSPLHF. As DNA, the CDR3 is TGTGCCAGCAGTCGTGGACAGACTTATAATTCACCCCTCCACTTT.

This clonotype was picked up a small number of times. This chain joins TRBV6-2 or TRBV6-3 and TRBJ1-5, with D tentatively TRBD1 (5 bases). Germline-derived CDR1 and CDR2 are MNHEY and SVGEGT. The CDR3 runs to 15 residues. Deletions cut 7 bases from V and 4 bases from J, with 17 bases between. The chain's CDR3 is CASIQPGSANQPQHF. CDR3 coding DNA: TGTGCCAGCATCCAGCCAGGGTCGGCGAATCAGCCCCAGCATTTT.

This clonotype occurred a few times. CDR3 sequence reads: CASSLGLLRETQYF. The CDR3 DNA reads as TGTGCCAGCAGCTTAGGACTACTCCGCGAGACCCAGTACTTC. The chain combines TRBV7-9 with TRBJ2-5; a weak D match, TRBD2 (5 bases). CDR3 size: 14 residues. Looked up from germline, CDR1 is SEHNR and CDR2 is FQNEAQ (reference sequence). V lost 1 base to trimming and J lost 5 bases, with 11 bases between them.

This clonotype has at least ten counts. The chain has TRBV20-1 and TRBJ2-5; D not resolved. This CDR3 region has 11 residues. CDR1 and CDR2 (germline): DFQATT, SNEGSKA (reference sequence). Trimming stripped 0 bases from V and 1 base from J, with 0 bases between. The CDR3 reads CSARDQETQYF. The CDR3 DNA sequence: TGCAGTGCTAGAGACCAAGAGACCCAGTACTTC.

The chain links TRBV28 to TRBJ1-3; D is uncertain. CDR1 and CDR2 from the germline V gene are MDHEN and SYDVKM. Trimming pared 11 bases from V and 0 bases from J, leaving 8 bases between. This CDR3 region has 12 residues. This chain's CDR3 is CACVSSGNTIYF. Here the CDR3 DNA reads TGTGCCTGCGTCAGCTCTGGAAACACCATATATTTT.

The chain recombines TRBV4-1 with TRBJ2-1; weak D call: TRBD1 (6 bases). Trimming took off 1 base at V and 0 bases at J, with 13 bases between the two ends. This CDR3 has 17 amino acids. Germline-derived CDR1 and CDR2 are MGHRA and YSYEKL. This chain's CDR3 is CASSQVVLGGSYNEQFF. For the CDR3, the DNA is TGCGCCAGCAGCCAAGTGGTGCTAGGGGGCTCCTACAATGAGCAGTTCTTC.

Only a few counts were recorded for this clonotype. This rearrangement joins TRBV12-3 or TRBV12-4 to TRBJ1-2; D is perhaps TRBD1 (5 bases). With 5 bases removed from V and 13 bases from J, the gap between germline ends came to 17 bases. This CDR3 contains 12 residues. This CDR3 is CASSPRVLSPTF. CDR3 in DNA: TGTGCCAGCAGTCCCAGGGTGCTTTCGCCCACCTTC.

To note about this clonotype: Here the CDR3 omits its conserved ending phenylalanine or tryptophan, so a read error is the likely source. No DNA is shown, since the ends of the CDR3 on it are uncertain; the CDR3 is the one TCRdb lists. The chain employs TRBV7-2 and TRBJ2-1; TRBD1 is taken as the D call from the table, unchecked against the DNA. The CDR3 spans 12 amino acids, including both terminal residues. Germline CDR1 SGHTA, CDR2 FQGNSA. Here the CDR3 reads CASSYVAAAPFP.

This clonotype was seen at least ten times. The chain combines TRBV6-5 with TRBJ2-1; no clear D. The CDR3 spans 14 residues. Germline V gene lookup returns CDR1 MNHEY and CDR2 SVGAGI. Trimming pared 6 bases from V and 2 bases from J, leaving 11 bases between. CDR3 coding DNA: TGTGCCAGCAGCCAGCACGATACCTACAATGAGCAGTTCTTC. Translating gives CASSQHDTYNEQFF.

This clonotype was observed at least ten times. The CDR3 sequence is CASSKSASGTVLYGYTF. DNA for the CDR3: TGTGCCAGCAGCAAATCGGCCTCCGGGACGGTACTCTATGGCTACACCTTC. The chain couples TRBV21-1 to TRBJ1-2; the table gives TRBD1 as D, unverified against the DNA. TRBV21-1 is a documented pseudogene. The CDR3 length is 17 residues.

This clonotype showed up just a few times. The chain combines TRBV10-3 with TRBJ2-5; TRBD2 agrees at 10 bases. Germline loops: CDR1 ENHRY, CDR2 SYGVKD. The V segment lost 6 bases and the J segment 5 bases; nucleotides outside the gene matches: 6. This CDR3 is 14 amino acids long. The CDR3: CAIRSGGEAETQYF. Written as DNA, the CDR3 is TGTGCCATCAGGAGCGGGGGGGAGGCCGAGACCCAGTACTTC.

Only a few counts were recorded for this clonotype. This chain connects TRBV6-5 to TRBJ1-5; D gene unclear. This CDR3 has 15 residues. The germline V gene encodes CDR1 MNHEY and CDR2 SVGAGI. The V end was cut by 0 bases, the J end by 0 bases, with 6 bases between. The CDR3 loop is CASSYSPNSNQPQHF. The CDR3 DNA is TGTGCCAGCAGTTACTCTCCGAATAGCAATCAGCCCCAGCATTTT.

This sequence joins TRBV3-1 and TRBJ1-6; D gene uncertain. Germline-derived CDR1 and CDR2 are LGHDT and YNNKEL (reference sequence). Trimming took 8 bases from V and 4 from J, leaving 24 bases between them. The CDR3 spans 18 residues. The CDR3 spells CASGTMGGGSWYNSPLHF. CDR3 in DNA: TGTGCCAGCGGAACTATGGGCGGCGGGTCATGGTATAATTCACCCCTCCACTTT.

The CDR3 DNA is TGTGCCAGCAGGAACACCGGGACAGGGGGCCGTTACGAGCAGTACTTC. Protein: CASRNTGTGGRYEQYF. The chain links TRBV6-5 to TRBJ2-7, with 12 bases aligning to TRBD1. The ends lost 6 bases at V and 4 bases at J; junction bases unmatched: 10. Germline V gene data show CDR1 as MNHEY and CDR2 as SVGAGI. The CDR3 is 16 amino acids.

The chain couples TRBV7-2 to TRBJ2-7, with D possibly matching TRBD2 (7 bases). CDR3 length: 15 amino acids. CDR1 and CDR2 from the germline V gene are SGHTA and FQGNSA. Trimming shortened V by 7 bases and J by 4 bases, and 20 bases separated the two germline ends. The CDR3 region has the DNA TGTGCCAGCACGCTGGGGGGCGGGGGACCGTACGAGCAGTACTTC. Translated: CASTLGGGGPYEQYF.

The chain joins TRBV6-2 or TRBV6-3 to TRBJ1-5, with D tentatively TRBD1 (5 bases). The CDR3 sequence is 16 residues long. Germline V gene data show CDR1 as MNHEY and CDR2 as SVGEGT. The germline V and J ends were trimmed by 5 bases and 4 bases, with 18 bases remaining between them. The CDR3 here is CASSPVFGGVNQPQHF. In DNA, the CDR3 is TGTGCCAGCAGTCCGGTGTTCGGGGGGGTAAATCAGCCCCAGCATTTT.

J is TRBJ2-1 and V is TRBV7-3; D ambiguous. CDR1 SGHTA and CDR2 FQGTGA come from the germline V gene. There are 14 residues in the CDR3. Trimming removed 5 bases at V and 9 bases at J, with 17 bases between. For the CDR3, the DNA is TGTGCCAGCAGCCCCTACCGAAACCTGGGTGAGCAGTTCTTC. It is translated as CASSPYRNLGEQFF. The whole variable domain, filled in from reference TRBV7-3 and TRBJ2-1, reads GAGVSQTPSNKVTEKGKYVELRCDPISGHTALYWYRQSLGQGPEFLIYFQGTGAADDSGLPNDRFFAVRPEGSVSTLKIQRTERGDSAVYLCASSPYRNLGEQFFGPGTRLTVL.

The V and J genes are TRBV5-1 and TRBJ2-5, with D possibly matching TRBD2 (6 bases). The germline V and J ends were trimmed by 4 bases and 3 bases, with 13 bases remaining between them. This CDR3 spans 14 amino acids. Per germline, CDR1 SGHRS and CDR2 YFSETQ. In DNA form, the CDR3 reads TGCGCCAGCAGCCCGGGGACTCTAAAAGAGACCCAGTACTTC. Translating gives CASSPGTLKETQYF.

Many counts were recorded for this clonotype. V usage is TRBV11-2 and J usage is TRBJ2-5; possibly TRBD2 for D (5 bases). Per germline, CDR1 SGHAT and CDR2 FQNNGV. Trimming pared 6 bases from V and 5 bases from J, leaving 13 bases between. The CDR3 consists of 13 residues. CDR3 region: CASSYTSGETQYF. Written as DNA, the CDR3 is TGTGCCAGCAGTTACACCTCGGGGGAGACCCAGTACTTC.